This T cell receptor beta chain comes out of a study of T cells after yellow fever vaccination. Turning to the study itself: Fractions containing few cells were prepared with SMART-Seq v4 Ultra Low Input. General study findings and limits: CD4 and CD8 compartments shared a small share of clonotypes. Reappearance after the booster was seen for most primary-vaccination clones, at 95% to 97% CD4 and around 90% CD8.

Comments on this clonotype: Its antigen is not identified.

The study made its TCR cDNA through 5'RACE template switching. That step introduced a universal primer site along with UMIs. MiXCR, run by TCRdb on the 5' RACE reads, gives a single entry per CDR3 protein. The data hold about 53,000 distinct CDR3 sequences, with approximately 7.7% observed a single time. CDR3 length: 13 residues. CDR1 and CDR2 (germline): LNHDA, SQIVND (reference sequence). Trimming shortened V by 3 bases and J by 7 bases, and 12 bases separated the two germline ends. The chain couples TRBV19 to TRBJ1-1; no firm D call. This sequence was found in a man between 18 and 29 years old who received the YFV17D yellow fever vaccine. The specimen was CD8+ T cells sorted from PBMCs, collected on the day of the first yellow fever vaccination. This CDR3 is CASSIRSSGEAFF. CDR3 sequence (DNA): TGTGCCAGTAGTATCCGGTCATCGGGTGAAGCTTTCTTT.